This TCR beta chain was obtained from a study of shared clonotypes between healthy human individuals. The V gene's germline CDR1 is GTSNPN and CDR2 SVGIG (reference sequence). This CDR3 spans 15 amino acids. V was shortened by 0 bases and J by 1 base, with 12 bases between the two germline ends. This clone was seen more than once but under ten times. This table comes from immunoSEQ multiplex PCR, and its TCRdb copy is limited to in-frame clones, with some not included. The top ten hold approximately 16% of the sample, which has 75,000 to 100,000 clones, roughly 45% seen once. Specimen: PBMCs. The receptor comes from a woman aged 40 to 49 in good health. Some clones in this sample may be carry-over from other donors' samples. The chain is built from TRBV30 and TRBJ1-1; D call uncertain. This CDR3 reads CAWSVLLGPNTEAFF. CDR3 nucleotide sequence: TGTGCCTGGAGTGTTCTGTTAGGCCCGAACACTGAAGCTTTCTTT.